Presented here are 17 T cell receptor beta chains from one specimen sequenced in a study of blood T cell repertoires in COVID-19. TCRdb's table, derived via immunoSEQ multiplex PCR, lists solely in-frame clones and lacks some. The sample yields about 120,000 clones, around 85% seen once. The sequenced sample was peripheral blood. The source is a man aged 30 to 45 with COVID-19, enrolled during active disease.

The chain recombines TRBV27 with TRBJ1-2, with 10 bases fitting TRBD1. Unmatched junction bases numbered 8, after V lost 6 bases and J lost 4 bases. The CDR3 consists of 15 residues. Germline assignment: CDR1 MNHEY and CDR2 SMNVEV (reference sequence). CDR3 loop: CASRLGQGDSYGYTF. The CDR3 DNA follows: TGTGCCAGCAGGCTTGGACAGGGGGATAGCTATGGCTACACCTTC.

The genes are TRBV11-2 and TRBJ2-7; D is unclear. Trimming stripped 3 bases from V and 7 bases from J, with 13 bases between. This CDR3 contains 13 residues. Germline lookup yields CDR1 SGHAT and CDR2 FQNNGV. CDR3 amino acids: CASSFSPAAEQYF. CDR3 bases: TGTGCCAGCAGCTTCTCGCCCGCGGCTGAGCAGTACTTC.

The rearrangement uses TRBV6-1 and TRBJ2-4, with 7 bases matching TRBD1. After removal of 3 bases from V and 9 bases from J, the junction contained 8 bases not matched to a gene. Germline values: CDR1 MNHNS, CDR2 SASEGT. This CDR3 has 14 amino acids. CDR3 in amino acids: CASSDATNRGIQYF. As DNA, the CDR3 is TGTGCCAGCAGTGATGCGACAAACAGGGGCATTCAGTACTTC.

V gene TRBV5-1 combines with J gene TRBJ2-7; 9 positions match TRBD1. With V trimmed by 4 bases and J by 7 bases, 9 bases remained unmatched. Germline V lookup: CDR1 SGHRS, CDR2 YFSETQ. The CDR3 extends over 14 amino acids. The CDR3 is CASSPRTGAGEQYF. The CDR3 DNA sequence: TGCGCCAGCAGCCCAAGGACAGGGGCTGGGGAGCAGTACTTC.

This clone appeared once. CDR3 DNA: TGCGCCAGCAGCTTGGCCCCCAGACAGGGAGGAAGCGAGCAGTACTTC. Translated: CASSLAPRQGGSEQYF. V is TRBV5-1 and J is TRBJ2-7; a weak D match, TRBD1 (7 bases). CDR3 length: 16 amino acids. Trimming shortened V by 0 bases and J by 6 bases, and 19 bases separated the two germline ends. Looked up from germline, CDR1 is SGHRS and CDR2 is YFSETQ.

The chain couples TRBV4-3 to TRBJ2-7; D is possibly TRBD2 (5 bases). The CDR3 is 15 residues long. CDR1 is LGHNA and CDR2 is YSLEER in the germline V gene. V was pared by 0 bases and J by 6 bases, with 15 bases between. The CDR3 coding sequence is TGCGCCAGCAGCCAAGATTCGGGAAGTCTACGCGAGCAGTACTTC. Protein product: CASSQDSGSLREQYF.

The V and J genes are TRBV10-3 and TRBJ2-5; D not resolved. The length of the CDR3 is 13 residues. Trimming took 7 bases from V and 0 from J, leaving 9 bases between them. Germline assignment: CDR1 ENHRY and CDR2 SYGVKD. CDR3 bases: TGTGCCATCACGGCTGACTACCAAGAGACCCAGTACTTC. Its translation is CAITADYQETQYF.

This clone has just a few counts. The chain recombines TRBV19 with TRBJ1-1; tentative D call: TRBD1 (5 bases). The CDR3 spans 13 residues. V was shortened by 8 bases and J by 1 base, with 11 bases between the two germline ends. Germline loops: CDR1 LNHDA, CDR2 SQIVND (reference sequence). The CDR3 region has the DNA TGTGCCAGTGGCTGGCAGGGGAACACTGAAGCTTTCTTT. This encodes CASGWQGNTEAFF.

This clone was recorded once. The chain uses TRBV15 and TRBJ1-1; 7 positions agree with TRBD1. Germline V lookup: CDR1 LNHNV, CDR2 YYDKDF (reference sequence). V lost 0 bases, J lost 2 bases, and 12 bases stayed unmatched. There are 18 residues in the CDR3. CDR3 amino acids: CATSRDPTPRTGNTEAFF. The CDR3 DNA follows: TGTGCCACCAGCAGAGATCCAACCCCAAGGACAGGCAACACTGAAGCTTTCTTT.

The chain links TRBV9 to TRBJ2-2; D is perhaps TRBD2 (6 bases). With 4 bases removed from V and 4 bases from J, the gap between germline ends came to 17 bases. Per the germline V gene, CDR1 is SGDLS and CDR2 is YYNGEE. This CDR3 is built from 16 residues. The CDR3 protein is CASSPIRGSTTGELFF. The CDR3 DNA is TGTGCCAGCAGCCCGATTCGGGGGAGTACCACCGGGGAGCTGTTTTTT.

V is TRBV28 and J is TRBJ2-6, with a possible D match to TRBD2 (5 bases). CDR3 length: 15 amino acids. Looked up from germline, CDR1 is MDHEN and CDR2 is SYDVKM. V lost 11 bases to trimming and J lost 0 bases, with 14 bases between them. CDR3 nucleotides: TGTGCCTCGTACTCGGGGAGCTCTGGGGCCAACGTCCTGACTTTC. Translation: CASYSGSSGANVLTF.

The rearrangement links TRBV7-2 to TRBJ2-5; 10 nucleotides match TRBD2. This CDR3 is built from 14 residues. Germline V gives CDR1 SGHTA, CDR2 FQGNSA. V lost 7 bases to trimming and J lost 5 bases; unmatched junction nucleotides: 7. CDR3 nucleotides: TGTGCCAGCACCAAGCGGGAGGGCCTGGAGACCCAGTACTTC. The encoded protein is CASTKREGLETQYF.

This sequence joins TRBV11-2 and TRBJ2-7, with 7 positions matching TRBD1. The germline V gene has CDR1 SGHAT and CDR2 FQNNGV. CDR3 size: 16 residues. J was trimmed by 4 bases and V by 2 bases; bases with no gene match: 11. In nucleotides, the CDR3 is TGTGCCAGCAGCTTAATGATTCTCGACAGGGCTTACGAGCAGTACTTC. Its protein is CASSLMILDRAYEQYF.

This clone was seen just once. CDR3 sequence reads: CATRYRGGDTQYF. The CDR3 nucleotides are TGTGCCACTCGATACAGGGGAGGAGATACGCAGTATTTT. The chain employs TRBV19 and TRBJ2-3; D is perhaps TRBD1 (7 bases). The CDR3 contains 13 residues. The V gene's germline CDR1 is LNHDA and CDR2 SQIVND (reference sequence). V was clipped by 10 bases and J by 5 bases, with 16 bases between them.

This clone was picked up many times. The chain links TRBV18 to TRBJ1-2; D is unclear. Germline V CDR1 and CDR2: KGHSH, LQKENI. The germline V and J ends were trimmed by 1 base and 4 bases, with 10 bases remaining between them. The CDR3 is made up of 14 amino acids. In DNA, the CDR3 is TGTGCCAGCTCACCACAGGGAGTGGGCTATGGCTACACCTTC. It is translated as CASSPQGVGYGYTF.

V is TRBV18 and J is TRBJ2-7; 9 bases align to TRBD2. The CDR3 runs to 16 residues. Losses at the gene ends were 5 bases for V and 5 bases for J; bases not matched to a gene: 13. Germline lookup yields CDR1 KGHSH and CDR2 LQKENI. As DNA, the CDR3 is TGTGCCAGCTCAGGATCACAGGCGGGAGGGCCAGACGAGCAGTACTTC. This translates into CASSGSQAGGPDEQYF.

The V and J genes are TRBV4-2 and TRBJ1-2; TRBD1 matches at 7 bases. Germline assignment: CDR1 LGHNA and CDR2 YNFKEQ. The CDR3 is made up of 14 amino acids. The V and J ends lost 3 bases and 8 bases, in that order; junction bases with no gene match: 9. The CDR3 coding sequence is TGTGCCAGCAGCCAGGTACAGGGGATGGGGGGCTACACCTTC. Residues: CASSQVQGMGGYTF.